This T cell receptor beta chain was recovered during a study of cytomegalovirus exposure and HLA in healthy donors. Study findings and constraints: Prior analysis indicated that the majority of TCR beta V segments exhibited productivity approximately 87% or approximately 30% of the time.

In germline, CDR1 is MGHRA, CDR2 YSYEKL. With 5 bases clipped from V and 4 bases from J, the junction kept 4 bases outside the gene matches. The CDR3 sequence is 13 residues long. This clone was seen just once. Antigen: not known. It was with 60 Vbeta and 13 Jbeta primers that the PCR ran. Produced via immunoSEQ multiplex PCR; TCRdb's table is partial and in-frame only. The sample has approximately 150,000 clones; around 60% are singletons. The TCR comes from a woman in her sixties in good health and CMV-seropositive. The chain couples TRBV4-1 to TRBJ2-5; 7 bases are a match to TRBD1. The material sequenced was PBMCs. CDR3 sequence (DNA): TGCGCCAGCAGCAGTAACAGGGGAGAGACCCAGTACTTC. This encodes CASSSNRGETQYF.